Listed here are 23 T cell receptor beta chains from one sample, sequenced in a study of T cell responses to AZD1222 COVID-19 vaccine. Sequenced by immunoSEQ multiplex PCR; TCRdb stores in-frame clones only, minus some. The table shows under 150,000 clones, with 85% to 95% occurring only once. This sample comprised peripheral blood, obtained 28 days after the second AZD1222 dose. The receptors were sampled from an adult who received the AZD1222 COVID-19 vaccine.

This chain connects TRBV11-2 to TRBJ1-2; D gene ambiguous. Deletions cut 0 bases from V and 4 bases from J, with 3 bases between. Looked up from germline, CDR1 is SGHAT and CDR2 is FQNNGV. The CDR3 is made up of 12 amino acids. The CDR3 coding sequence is TGTGCCAGCAGCTTAGAGCTCTATGGCTACACCTTC. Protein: CASSLELYGYTF.

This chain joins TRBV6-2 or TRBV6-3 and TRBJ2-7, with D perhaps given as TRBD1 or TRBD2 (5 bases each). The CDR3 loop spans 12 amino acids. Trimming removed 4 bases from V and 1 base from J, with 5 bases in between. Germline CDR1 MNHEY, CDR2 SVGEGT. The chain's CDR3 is CASSWGSYEQYF. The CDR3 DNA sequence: TGTGCCAGCAGTTGGGGGTCCTACGAGCAGTACTTC.

The CDR3 DNA reads TGTGCCAGTAGTATAGCCGCCGGGACAGGGTTCACCTACGAGCAGTACTTC. Translation: CASSIAAGTGFTYEQYF. The genes are TRBV19 and TRBJ2-7; 9 bases map to TRBD1. V shed 1 base and J 2 bases; nucleotides not matched to a gene: 9. Germline V gives CDR1 LNHDA, CDR2 SQIVND (reference sequence). The CDR3 runs 17 residues.

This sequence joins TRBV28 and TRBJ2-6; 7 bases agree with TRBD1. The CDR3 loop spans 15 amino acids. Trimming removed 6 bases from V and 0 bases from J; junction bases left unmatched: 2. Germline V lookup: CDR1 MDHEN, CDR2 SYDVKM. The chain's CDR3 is CASRTGYSGANVLTF. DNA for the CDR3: TGTGCCAGCAGGACAGGGTACTCTGGGGCCAACGTCCTGACTTTC.

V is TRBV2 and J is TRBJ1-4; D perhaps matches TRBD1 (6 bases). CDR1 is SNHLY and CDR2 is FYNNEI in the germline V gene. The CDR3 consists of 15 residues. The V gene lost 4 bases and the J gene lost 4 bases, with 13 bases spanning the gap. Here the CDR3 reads CASSAGQMFNEKLFF. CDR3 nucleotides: TGTGCCAGCAGTGCTGGACAGATGTTTAATGAAAAACTGTTTTTT.

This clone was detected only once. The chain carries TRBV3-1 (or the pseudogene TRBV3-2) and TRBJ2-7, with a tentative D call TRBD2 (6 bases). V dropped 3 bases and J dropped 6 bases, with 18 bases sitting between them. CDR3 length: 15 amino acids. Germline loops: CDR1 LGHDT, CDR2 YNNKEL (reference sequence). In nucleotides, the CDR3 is TGTGCCAGCAGCCACCAACTAGCCCCCCAGCGCGAGCAGTACTTC. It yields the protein CASSHQLAPQREQYF.

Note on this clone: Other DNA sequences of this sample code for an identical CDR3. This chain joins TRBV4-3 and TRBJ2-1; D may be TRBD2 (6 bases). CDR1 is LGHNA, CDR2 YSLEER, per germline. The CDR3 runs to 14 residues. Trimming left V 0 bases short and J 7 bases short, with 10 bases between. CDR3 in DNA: TGCGCCAGCAGCCAAGACACTAGCAGGAATGAGCAGTTCTTC. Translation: CASSQDTSRNEQFF.

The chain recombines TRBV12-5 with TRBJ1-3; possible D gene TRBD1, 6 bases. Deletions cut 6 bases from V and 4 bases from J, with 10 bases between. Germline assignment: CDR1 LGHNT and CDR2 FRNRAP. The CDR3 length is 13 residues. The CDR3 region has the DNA TGTGCTAGTGGGGACAGCCAAGGAAACACCATATATTTT. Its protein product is CASGDSQGNTIYF.

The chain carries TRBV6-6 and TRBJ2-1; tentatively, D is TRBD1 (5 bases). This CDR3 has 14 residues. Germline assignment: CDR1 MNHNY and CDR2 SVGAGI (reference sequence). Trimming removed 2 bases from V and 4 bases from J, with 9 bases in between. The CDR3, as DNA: TGTGCCAGCAGTTACGGGGCAGGGTACAATGAGCAGTTCTTC. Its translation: CASSYGAGYNEQFF.

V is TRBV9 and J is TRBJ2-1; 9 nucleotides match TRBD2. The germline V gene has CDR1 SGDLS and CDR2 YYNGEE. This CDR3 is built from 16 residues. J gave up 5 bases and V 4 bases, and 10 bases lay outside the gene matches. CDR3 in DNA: TGTGCCAGCAGCTCCACATCGGGACTAGCTAACAATGAGCAGTTCTTC. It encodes CASSSTSGLANNEQFF.

DNA of the CDR3: TGTGCCTGGAGTCACCCTAATCAGCCCCAGCATTTT. As protein: CAWSHPNQPQHF. This chain uses TRBV30 with TRBJ1-5; D uncertain. Germline CDR1 and CDR2: GTSNPN and SVGIG (reference sequence). Trimming removed 2 bases from V and 4 bases from J, with 6 bases in between. This CDR3 is built from 12 residues.

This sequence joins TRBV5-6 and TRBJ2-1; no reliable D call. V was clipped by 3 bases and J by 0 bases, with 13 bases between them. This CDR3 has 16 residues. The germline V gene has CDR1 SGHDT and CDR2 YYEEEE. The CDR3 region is CASSSAGRSSYNEQFF. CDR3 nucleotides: TGTGCCAGCAGCTCCGCTGGGCGGAGCTCCTACAATGAGCAGTTCTTC. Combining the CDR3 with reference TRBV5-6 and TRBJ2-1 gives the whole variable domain DAGVTQSPTHLIKTRGQQVTLRCSPKSGHDTVSWYQQALGQGPQFIFQYYEEEERQRGNFPDRFSGHQFPNYSSELNVNALLLGDSALYLCASSSAGRSSYNEQFFGPGTRLTVL.

CDR3 in DNA: TGTGCCAGCAGCTCCTTTCGCAGGGGGGATACGCAGTATTTT. This codes for CASSSFRRGDTQYF. This chain connects TRBV5-8 to TRBJ2-3; 7 nucleotides match TRBD1. Germline assignment: CDR1 SGHTS and CDR2 YDEGEE. V gave up 3 bases and J gave up 6 bases; unmatched junction bases: 7. The CDR3 extends over 14 amino acids.

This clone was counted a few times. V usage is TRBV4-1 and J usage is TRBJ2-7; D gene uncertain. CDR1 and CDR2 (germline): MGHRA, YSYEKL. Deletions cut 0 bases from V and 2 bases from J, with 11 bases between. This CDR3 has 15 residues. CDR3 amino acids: CASSQDGSLAYEQYF. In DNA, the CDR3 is TGCGCCAGCAGCCAAGATGGCAGCCTAGCCTACGAGCAGTACTTC.

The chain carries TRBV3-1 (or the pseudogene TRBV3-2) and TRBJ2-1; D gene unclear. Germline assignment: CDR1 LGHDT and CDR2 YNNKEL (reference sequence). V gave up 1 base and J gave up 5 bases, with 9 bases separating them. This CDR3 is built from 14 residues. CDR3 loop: CASSQAARNNEQFF. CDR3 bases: TGTGCCAGCAGCCAAGCGGCGCGTAACAATGAGCAGTTCTTC.

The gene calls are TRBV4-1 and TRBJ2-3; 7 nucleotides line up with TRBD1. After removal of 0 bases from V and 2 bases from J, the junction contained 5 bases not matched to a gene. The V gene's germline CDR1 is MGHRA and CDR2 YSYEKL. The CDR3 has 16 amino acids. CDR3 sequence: CASSQDDRVVTDTQYF. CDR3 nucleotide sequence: TGCGCCAGCAGCCAAGACGACAGGGTGGTCACAGATACGCAGTATTTT.

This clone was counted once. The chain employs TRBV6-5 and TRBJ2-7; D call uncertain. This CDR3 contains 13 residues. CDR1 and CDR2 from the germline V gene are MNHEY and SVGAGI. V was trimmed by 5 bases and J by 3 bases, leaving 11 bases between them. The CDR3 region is CASSTRSSYEQYF. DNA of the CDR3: TGTGCCAGCAGTACCCGGTCGAGCTACGAGCAGTACTTC.

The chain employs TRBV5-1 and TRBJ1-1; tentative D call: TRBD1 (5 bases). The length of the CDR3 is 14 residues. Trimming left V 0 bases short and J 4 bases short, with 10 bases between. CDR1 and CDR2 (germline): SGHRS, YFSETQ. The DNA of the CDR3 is TGCGCCAGCAGCTTGGACGGGGCTCTCACTGAAGCTTTCTTT. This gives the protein CASSLDGALTEAFF.

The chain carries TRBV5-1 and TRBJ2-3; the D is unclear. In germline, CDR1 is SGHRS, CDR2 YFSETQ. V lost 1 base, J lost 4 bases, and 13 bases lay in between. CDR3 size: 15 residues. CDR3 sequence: CASSLMSGLSDTQYF. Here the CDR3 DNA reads TGCGCCAGCAGCTTGATGTCAGGCCTATCAGATACGCAGTATTTT.

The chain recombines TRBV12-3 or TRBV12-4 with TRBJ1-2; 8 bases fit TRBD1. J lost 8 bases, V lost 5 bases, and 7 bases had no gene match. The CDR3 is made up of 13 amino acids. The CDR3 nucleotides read TGTGCCAGCAGTCCGACAGGGGTGAAGGGCTACACCTTC. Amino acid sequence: CASSPTGVKGYTF.

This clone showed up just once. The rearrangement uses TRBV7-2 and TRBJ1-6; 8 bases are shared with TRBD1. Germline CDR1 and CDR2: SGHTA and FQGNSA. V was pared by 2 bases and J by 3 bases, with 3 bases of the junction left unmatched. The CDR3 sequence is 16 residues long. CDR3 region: CASSLFGQGYNSPLHF. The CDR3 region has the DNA TGTGCCAGCAGCTTATTCGGACAGGGCTATAATTCACCCCTCCACTTT.

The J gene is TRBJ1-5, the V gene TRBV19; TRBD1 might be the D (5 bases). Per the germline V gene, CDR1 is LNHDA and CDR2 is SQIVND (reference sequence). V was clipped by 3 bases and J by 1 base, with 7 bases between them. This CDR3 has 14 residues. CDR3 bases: TGTGCCAGTAGTATTGGGGCAAGCAATCAGCCCCAGCATTTT. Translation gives CASSIGASNQPQHF.

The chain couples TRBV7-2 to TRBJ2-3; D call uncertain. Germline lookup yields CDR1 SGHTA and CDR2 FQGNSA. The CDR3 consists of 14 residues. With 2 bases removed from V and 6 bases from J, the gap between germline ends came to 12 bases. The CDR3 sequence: CASSLSNIGDTQYF. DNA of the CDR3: TGTGCCAGCAGCTTATCCAATATCGGGGATACGCAGTATTTT.